These 3 T cell receptor beta chains were sequenced from one sample in a study of response to subunit inactivated influenza vaccine. Each CDR3 protein is one row after TCRdb ran MiXCR on the RT-PCR reads. The sample lists about 190,000 distinct CDR3 sequences, over 13% occurring once. The sequencing here drew on CD8+ T cells sorted from PBMCs, taken around 5 days after vaccination. The receptors here all came from a man aged 50 to 59 who received an inactivated influenza vaccine.

This sequence joins TRBV9 and TRBJ2-3; TRBD2 matches at 7 bases. The germline V gene has CDR1 SGDLS and CDR2 YYNGEE. J lost 2 bases, V lost 2 bases, and 8 bases had no gene match. The CDR3 consists of 16 residues. The CDR3 DNA reads as TGTGCCAGCAGCGTCGAGGGGCGGGAGAACACAGATACGCAGTATTTT. It codes for CASSVEGRENTDTQYF.

In this sample, this clonotype turned up a few times. The genes are TRBV21-1 and TRBJ2-4; the tabulated D call, TRBD2, remains unverified against the DNA. TRBV21-1 is classified as a pseudogene. The CDR3 totals 20 residues. CDR3 in DNA: TGTGCCAGCAGCAAATTCGGGCTAGCGGGCACCCTCCTAGCCAAAAACATTCAGTACTTC. Amino acids: CASSKFGLAGTLLAKNIQYF.

This clonotype has a count of ten or more. J is TRBJ1-2 and V is TRBV12-3 or TRBV12-4; D is possibly TRBD1 (6 bases). V dropped 4 bases and J dropped 4 bases, with 10 bases sitting between them. This CDR3 has 13 residues. The CDR3 region is CASSSDRSYGYTF. The CDR3 region has the DNA TGTGCCAGCAGTTCAGACAGGAGCTATGGCTACACCTTC.